What follows are 30 T cell receptor beta chains derived from one specimen sequenced in a study of blood T cell repertoires in COVID-19 (dated by TCRdb to 2018 to 2021). The library was built by means of the immunoSEQ multiplex PCR assay. TCRdb mirrors the immuneACCESS table, restricted to in-frame sequences. Some clones are absent from its copies; in checked studies, under half trace to an unresolved V gene, and the reason for the others is unknown. For this sample there are over 50,000 clones; around 86% appear just once. Approximately 27% of the sample rests with the top ten. Input material: peripheral blood. All receptors come from a human donor in a cohort sampled during active COVID-19.

This clone was counted a few times. The V gene is TRBV5-6, the J gene TRBJ2-7; 11 nucleotides agree with TRBD2. V lost 7 bases, J lost 2 bases, and 11 bases stayed unmatched. The CDR3 covers 16 residues. Germline V gene lookup returns CDR1 SGHDT and CDR2 YYEEEE. The CDR3 reads CASGEFSGRDTYEQYF. The CDR3 DNA follows: TGTGCCAGCGGAGAATTTAGCGGGAGGGACACCTACGAGCAGTACTTC.

V and J are TRBV6-1 and TRBJ1-3; D remains unclear. The CDR3 covers 16 residues. Germline V lookup: CDR1 MNHNS, CDR2 SASEGT. Deletions cut 3 bases from V and 0 bases from J, with 12 bases between. CDR3 DNA sequence: TGTGCCAGCAGTGAGAGTGTCACTCGCTCTGGAAACACCATATATTTT. It translates to CASSESVTRSGNTIYF.

The chain joins TRBV28 to TRBJ2-7, with 7 nucleotides matching TRBD1. The germline gives CDR1 MDHEN, CDR2 SYDVKM. With V trimmed by 1 base and J by 0 bases, 6 bases remained unmatched. The CDR3 has 16 amino acids. The CDR3 loop is CASSLSGTASSYEQYF. The CDR3, as DNA: TGTGCCAGCAGTTTATCCGGGACAGCTTCCTCCTACGAGCAGTACTTC.

V is TRBV6-6 and J is TRBJ1-5; D is possibly TRBD1 (6 bases). This CDR3 comprises 15 residues. Germline V gene lookup returns CDR1 MNHNY and CDR2 SVGAGI (reference sequence). V was trimmed by 7 bases and J by 7 bases, leaving 20 bases between them. CDR3 DNA: TGTGCCAGCACCATAGGGGGGGGAGGTAGCCAGCCCCAGCATTTT. As protein: CASTIGGGGSQPQHF.

This clone was picked up one time. The chain is built from TRBV6-6 and TRBJ1-2; TRBD1 matches at 8 bases. Germline CDR1 is MNHNY and CDR2 is SVGAGI (reference sequence). Trimming cost V 4 bases and J 4 bases; bases outside gene matches: 11. The CDR3 has 16 amino acids. CDR3: CASSLPGGVGIYGYTF. In DNA form, the CDR3 reads TGTGCCAGCAGTTTACCAGGGGGCGTGGGGATCTATGGCTACACCTTC.

V and J are TRBV6-5 and TRBJ2-2; D is possibly TRBD1 (5 bases). The V and J ends lost 2 bases and 6 bases respectively, with 13 bases between them. Germline assignment: CDR1 MNHEY and CDR2 SVGAGI. The CDR3 is made up of 15 amino acids. The CDR3 sequence is CASSYATNRPGELFF. The DNA for the CDR3 is TGTGCCAGCAGTTACGCCACCAACAGGCCCGGGGAGCTGTTTTTT.

The chain recombines TRBV28 with TRBJ2-7; 7 bases align to TRBD1. J was trimmed by 4 bases and V by 8 bases; bases with no gene match: 5. There are 12 residues in the CDR3. Germline V lookup: CDR1 MDHEN, CDR2 SYDVKM. Here the CDR3 reads CASGGQPYEQYF. The CDR3 DNA follows: TGTGCCAGCGGGGGACAGCCTTACGAGCAGTACTTC. Using reference TRBV28 and TRBJ2-7 for the parts outside the CDR3, the full variable domain is DVKVTQSSRYLVKRTGEKVFLECVQDMDHENMFWYRQDPGLGLRLIYFSYDVKMKEKGDIPEGYSVSREKKERFSLILESASTNQTSMYLCASGGQPYEQYFGPGTRLTVT.

The V gene is TRBV5-1, the J gene TRBJ2-3; 10 bases are a match to TRBD2. Germline V CDR1 and CDR2: SGHRS, YFSETQ. The CDR3 extends over 15 amino acids. With V trimmed by 3 bases and J by 2 bases, 3 bases remained unmatched. The CDR3: CASSSTSGPTDTQYF. DNA of the CDR3: TGCGCCAGCAGCTCGACTAGCGGGCCCACAGATACGCAGTATTTT.

The gene calls are TRBV7-6 and TRBJ2-1; 8 nucleotides align to TRBD2. With V trimmed by 5 bases and J by 7 bases, 10 bases remained unmatched. The CDR3 is 15 amino acids. Per the germline V gene, CDR1 is SGHVS and CDR2 is FNYEAQ. The CDR3 protein is CASSALPGGLNEQFF. DNA of the CDR3: TGTGCCAGCAGCGCCCTCCCGGGGGGGCTTAATGAGCAGTTCTTC.

The CDR3 DNA is TGTGCCAGCAGCGCCACCGGACTAGCGGGATTGTACGAGCAGTACTTC. Protein product: CASSATGLAGLYEQYF. The genes are TRBV7-2 and TRBJ2-7; 12 bases agree with TRBD2. The CDR3 is made up of 16 amino acids. Germline assignment: CDR1 SGHTA and CDR2 FQGNSA. Losses at the gene ends were 5 bases for V and 4 bases for J; bases not matched to a gene: 9.

V is TRBV27 and J is TRBJ1-1, with D unclear. The CDR3 totals 11 residues. Germline CDR1 reads MNHEY; CDR2 reads SMNVEV (reference sequence). V was cut by 3 bases and J by 4 bases, with 3 bases left in between. CDR3 loop: CASSFGTEAFF. Written as DNA, the CDR3 is TGTGCCAGCAGTTTCGGCACTGAAGCTTTCTTT.

This clone was picked up one time. The chain is built from TRBV5-6 and TRBJ1-2; D perhaps matches TRBD1 (5 bases). CDR1 SGHDT and CDR2 YYEEEE come from the germline V gene. There are 16 residues in the CDR3. V was pared by 0 bases and J by 4 bases, with 16 bases between. CDR3 loop: CASSLGGRISSYGYTF. DNA of the CDR3: TGTGCCAGCAGCTTGGGGGGCAGGATCTCTTCCTATGGCTACACCTTC. The entire variable domain, with the rest obtained from reference TRBV5-6 and TRBJ1-2, is as follows: DAGVTQSPTHLIKTRGQQVTLRCSPKSGHDTVSWYQQALGQGPQFIFQYYEEEERQRGNFPDRFSGHQFPNYSSELNVNALLLGDSALYLCASSLGGRISSYGYTFGSGTRLTVV.

This chain joins TRBV5-8 and TRBJ2-7; D may be TRBD1 (5 bases). Germline CDR1 reads SGHTS; CDR2 reads YDEGEE. V shed 2 bases and J shed 3 bases, with 9 bases lying between them. The CDR3 is made up of 13 amino acids. The DNA of the CDR3 is TGTGCCAGCAGCTTACTCGACAGCTACGAGCAGTACTTC. This gives the protein CASSLLDSYEQYF.

This chain joins TRBV4-2 and TRBJ1-1; 9 positions agree with TRBD1. The CDR3 covers 17 residues. CDR1 LGHNA and CDR2 YNFKEQ come from the germline V gene. After removal of 4 bases from V and 0 bases from J, the junction contained 9 bases not matched to a gene. The CDR3, as DNA: TGTGCCAGCAGCCCTATGAGGACAGGGGCGATGAACACTGAAGCTTTCTTT. Protein sequence: CASSPMRTGAMNTEAFF.

The chain recombines TRBV4-1 with TRBJ2-7; TRBD2 agrees at 11 bases. Per the germline V gene, CDR1 is MGHRA and CDR2 is YSYEKL. The CDR3 loop spans 15 amino acids. The J segment lost 3 bases and the V segment lost 1 base, leaving 2 bases of the junction unmatched. The CDR3 DNA follows: TGCGCCAGCAGCCAAGGACTAGCGGGAATCTACGAGCAGTACTTC. This translates into CASSQGLAGIYEQYF.

V gene TRBV5-1 combines with J gene TRBJ1-1, with 9 bases lining up with TRBD1. Germline lookup yields CDR1 SGHRS and CDR2 YFSETQ. The CDR3 is 15 amino acids. Trimming cost V 3 bases and J 0 bases; bases outside gene matches: 3. CDR3 in amino acids: CASSSQGAMNTEAFF. CDR3 nucleotide sequence: TGCGCCAGCAGCTCACAGGGGGCGATGAACACTGAAGCTTTCTTT.

The rearrangement links TRBV4-2 to TRBJ2-1; maybe TRBD2 (6 bases). CDR1 LGHNA and CDR2 YNFKEQ come from the germline V gene. The CDR3 contains 16 residues. The V end lost 1 base, the J end lost 5 bases, and 15 bases lay between the germline ends. CDR3 amino acids: CASSQAAGKSHNEQFF. The CDR3 DNA sequence: TGTGCCAGCAGCCAAGCTGCGGGAAAAAGCCACAATGAGCAGTTCTTC.

This chain uses TRBV5-8 with TRBJ1-2; TRBD1 might be the D (6 bases). The CDR3 runs to 14 residues. The V gene lost 0 bases and the J gene lost 5 bases, with 11 bases spanning the gap. Germline CDR1 is SGHTS and CDR2 is YDEGEE. CDR3 coding DNA: TGTGCCAGCAGCTTGGGGCAGGGGTCTTATGGCTACACCTTC. Protein: CASSLGQGSYGYTF.

The chain recombines TRBV28 with TRBJ2-2, with D maybe TRBD2 (7 bases). This CDR3 has 14 amino acids. V dropped 8 bases and J dropped 5 bases, with 15 bases sitting between them. CDR1 and CDR2 from the germline V gene are MDHEN and SYDVKM. CDR3 in DNA: TGTGCCAGCCTAAAGGGGGGGAGAACCGGGGAGCTGTTTTTT. As protein: CASLKGGRTGELFF.

This sequence joins TRBV19 and TRBJ2-3; TRBD2 might be the D (5 bases). The CDR3 is 16 residues long. The germline CDR1 and CDR2 sequences are LNHDA and SQIVND (reference sequence). Trimming took 9 bases from V and 2 from J, leaving 21 bases between them. The CDR3 DNA reads TGTGCCAGCCTACCCTCTAGCAGGAAATTCACAGATACGCAGTATTTT. The encoded protein is CASLPSSRKFTDTQYF.

This sequence joins TRBV6-5 and TRBJ2-7; TRBD1 agrees at 7 bases. V lost 7 bases to trimming and J lost 3 bases; unmatched junction nucleotides: 12. The germline V gene encodes CDR1 MNHEY and CDR2 SVGAGI. This CDR3 comprises 15 residues. CDR3 loop: CASTPPTGIYYEQYF. The CDR3, as DNA: TGTGCCAGCACCCCCCCGACAGGGATCTACTACGAGCAGTACTTC.

The rearrangement uses TRBV7-2 and TRBJ2-1; a possible D gene is TRBD2 (6 bases). CDR3 length equals 13 residues. The germline V and J ends were trimmed by 5 bases and 7 bases, with 12 bases remaining between them. CDR1 is SGHTA, CDR2 FQGNSA, per germline. CDR3 residues: CASSKTRENEQFF. For the CDR3, the DNA is TGTGCCAGCAGCAAGACTAGGGAAAATGAGCAGTTCTTC.

This chain joins TRBV11-1 and TRBJ1-2, with D maybe TRBD1 (5 bases). Germline loops: CDR1 SGHAT, CDR2 FQDESV (reference sequence). Trimming removed 4 bases from V and 2 bases from J, with 11 bases in between. This CDR3 is built from 14 residues. The CDR3 sequence is CASSSQTGNYGYTF. For the CDR3, the DNA is TGTGCCAGCAGCTCTCAAACAGGAAACTATGGCTACACCTTC.

This clone appeared once. The chain employs TRBV6-5 and TRBJ1-3; D unclear. The CDR3 runs to 12 residues. V lost 2 bases and J lost 4, with 3 bases in between. Germline CDR1 and CDR2: MNHEY and SVGAGI. The CDR3 loop reads CASSYPGNTIYF. CDR3 DNA: TGTGCCAGCAGTTACCCGGGAAACACCATATATTTT.

The chain recombines TRBV29-1 with TRBJ1-3, with 7 bases that match TRBD1. Germline CDR1 and CDR2: SQVTM and ANQGSEA. V was clipped by 6 bases and J by 0 bases; unmatched bases: 5. There are 14 residues in the CDR3. The CDR3 protein is CSVNDRASGNTIYF. CDR3 coding DNA: TGCAGCGTAAACGACAGGGCCTCTGGAAACACCATATATTTT.

J is TRBJ1-2 and V is TRBV20-1; the D gene is possibly TRBD1 (5 bases). Germline CDR1 DFQATT, CDR2 SNEGSKA (reference sequence). This CDR3 spans 11 amino acids. With 3 bases removed from V and 5 bases from J, the gap between germline ends came to 7 bases. CDR3 sequence reads: CSASRDYGYTF. DNA for the CDR3: TGCAGTGCTAGCAGGGATTATGGCTACACCTTC.

This chain joins TRBV6-5 and TRBJ1-5; D gene ambiguous. From germline, CDR1 is MNHEY and CDR2 SVGAGI. The CDR3 consists of 13 residues. Trimming took 0 bases from V and 4 from J, leaving 4 bases between them. CDR3 coding DNA: TGTGCCAGCAGTTACTCGCGGAATCAGCCCCAGCATTTT. Encoded protein: CASSYSRNQPQHF.

V usage is TRBV6-6 and J usage is TRBJ1-4; D ambiguous. The CDR3 is 14 amino acids. The V and J ends lost 4 bases and 5 bases respectively, with 11 bases between them. The germline V gene has CDR1 MNHNY and CDR2 SVGAGI (reference sequence). The CDR3 sequence: CASSSGYMNEKLFF. The CDR3 DNA reads TGTGCCAGCAGTTCAGGCTATATGAATGAAAAACTGTTTTTT.

The CDR3 region has the DNA TGCGCCAGCAGCTTGGTACCCCGGGGGGGCTACAATGAGCAGTTCTTC. It encodes CASSLVPRGGYNEQFF. This sequence joins TRBV5-1 and TRBJ2-1, with 8 bases identical to TRBD2. CDR3 length: 16 residues. CDR1 is SGHRS, CDR2 YFSETQ, per germline. The trim removed 0 bases at V and 3 bases at J, leaving 5 bases unmatched.

The J gene is TRBJ2-4, the V gene TRBV5-1, with 13 bases lining up with TRBD2. The CDR3 contains 16 residues. The junction had 4 bases not matched to a gene; V was cut back by 0 bases and J by 7 bases. Germline lookup yields CDR1 SGHRS and CDR2 YFSETQ. CDR3 DNA sequence: TGCGCCAGCAGCTTGGGTACTAGCGGGAGGGTGAACATTCAGTACTTC. Translation: CASSLGTSGRVNIQYF.